Included here is one T cell receptor beta chain sequence, with context. cDNA molecules carried unique molecular identifiers, and template switching added a universal primer site. Each CDR3 protein is one row after TCRdb ran MiXCR on the 5' RACE reads. The table has roughly 690,000 distinct CDR3 sequences, around 21% seen once. This sample is drawn from a study of identical twins. The CDR3 is 15 residues long. Germline V gives CDR1 SEHNR, CDR2 FQNEAQ (reference sequence). V shed 6 bases and J 4 bases; nucleotides not matched to a gene: 6. A further study also used this sample, focusing on T cells expressing NK-cell markers.

This chain uses TRBV7-9 with TRBJ2-1, with TRBD2 identical over 10 bases. The source of this sequence is a woman between 18 and 29 years old in good health. The sample taken for sequencing was PBMCs. This CDR3 is CASSPAGGLYNEQFF. Written as DNA, the CDR3 is TGTGCCAGCAGTCCAGCGGGGGGGTTATACAATGAGCAGTTCTTC.